Detailed here is one T cell receptor beta chain. This clone has just one count. Its antigen has not been determined. Per-base quality was not reported, and no clone a single base away is much larger than it. The immunoSEQ Assay, a bias-controlled multiplex PCR, was used to amplify TCRbeta CDR3 regions from genomic DNA. In the original analysis: Within the assay, amplification of reference gene primers was used to estimate how many nucleated cells each sample contained. Sequence reads were collapsed and filtered to measure the absolute abundance of every unique TCRbeta CDR3 rearrangement. For each sample, productive Simpson clonality was calculated as the square root of Simpson's diversity index across productive rearrangements. TCRdb took over this immuneACCESS table, retaining in-frame rearrangements with V and J assigned. Such tables are incomplete; in checked studies, under half of the missing clones stem from an unresolved V gene, and the remainder is unexplained. The DNA gave D and trimming, while V, J and clone size come from that table. Recorded for this sample are 130,000 to 150,000 clones; more than 75% of them occurred a single time. Of the sample, less than 5% falls within the top ten clones.

This entry comes from a study of blood T cell repertoires in COVID-19 (dated by TCRdb to the early 2020s). A note on the overall study: Samples from collaborators originated in the United States, Italy and Spain and spanned both the acute and convalescent phases of COVID-19. HLA class I and class II types, where available, came from metadata supplied by the sample provider rather than from assay-based typing. Sample metadata almost always included a de-identified subject ID, COVID-19 status, age in years and sex. The repertoires were released in a freely available public database intended as a resource for research on the immune response to SARS-CoV-2. Deeply sampled blood TCRbeta repertoires from subjects exposed to, actively infected with, or recovered from COVID-19 were included in the dataset. Samples were obtained from the ongoing ImmuneRACE study (first 160 participants) and from over 1,000 subjects provided by 6 global collaborators. The prospective study material was composed of cDNA or gDNA derived from T cells, B-cell-depleted T cells, or PBMCs.

The full study reports these points: The amount of clinical and demographic metadata varied by source and participant and was provided uncurated.

The germline V end is reduced by 4 bases and the J end by 8 bases; junction bases left unmatched: 4. The CDR3 covers 14 residues, taking in both the cysteine and the phenylalanine. The only DNA kept is the CDR3, 42 bases in frame from the first base. From the germline V gene, CDR1 is SGHRS and CDR2 is YFSETQ. In Seattle, one collaborating source enrolled patients while the infection was active and tracked those patients longitudinally over the course of disease. Each collaborating institution followed its own protocols to collect whole blood in K2EDTA tubes. For TCRbeta analysis, collaborators shipped samples in one of three forms: frozen whole blood, isolated PBMCs, or DNA extracted from either of those sample types.

The sample consisted of peripheral blood. The chain was built from TRBV5-1 and TRBJ1-6; 9 bases in the middle match TRBD1. The receptor was isolated from a woman between 65 and 79 years old with COVID-19, enrolled during active disease. The nucleotide sequence is given as TGCGCCAGCAGCCCGGGACAGGGCGATTCACCCCTCCACTTT. The resulting protein is CASSPGQGDSPLHF.